These 29 T cell receptor beta chains were sequenced from one sample in a study of post-analysis software for immune sequencing data. Prepared TCR beta cDNA libraries contained unique molecular identifiers. From the PCR reads, TCRdb called clonotypes with MiXCR, one entry per CDR3 protein. The repertoire holds about 460,000 distinct CDR3 sequences, around 40% seen once, with 9% to 14% in the top ten. These TCRs are of unknown antigen specificity. General study points: In patients, five or six TRBV segments were more frequent than in controls, with TRBV5-6, TRBV5-1 and TRBV20-1 among them.

Specimen: blood. These receptors came from a girl aged 5-17 years with multiple sclerosis.

This clonotype has at least ten counts. The rearrangement links TRBV10-3 to TRBJ2-7; D perhaps matches TRBD2 (6 bases). Trimming pared 7 bases from V and 1 base from J, leaving 11 bases between. The CDR3 runs 13 residues. CDR1 and CDR2 from the germline V gene are ENHRY and SYGVKD. CDR3 bases: TGTGCCATCAAGGAGCGGGTGTCCTACGAGCAGTACTTC. Translated: CAIKERVSYEQYF.

This chain links TRBV7-2 with TRBJ2-3; 7 nucleotides align to TRBD1. This CDR3 has 15 residues. Unmatched junction bases numbered 8, after V lost 5 bases and J lost 3 bases. From germline, CDR1 is SGHTA and CDR2 FQGNSA. Written as DNA, the CDR3 is TGTGCCAGCAGCCGTGGGACAGTGAGGACAGATACGCAGTATTTT. Protein: CASSRGTVRTDTQYF.

This clonotype has only a few counts. The chain uses TRBV4-2 and TRBJ2-7, with 9 nucleotides matching TRBD1. J gave up 0 bases and V 0 bases, and 3 bases lay outside the gene matches. This CDR3 has 16 residues. From germline, CDR1 is LGHNA and CDR2 YNFKEQ. This chain's CDR3 is CASSQDRTGVSYEQYF. Here the CDR3 DNA reads TGTGCCAGCAGCCAAGATAGGACAGGGGTCTCCTACGAGCAGTACTTC.

This rearrangement joins TRBV29-1 to TRBJ2-7; TRBD2 aligns across 8 bases. V was pared by 4 bases and J by 10 bases, with 9 bases of the junction left unmatched. The CDR3 runs 12 residues. Germline lookup yields CDR1 SQVTM and CDR2 ANQGSEA. CDR3 sequence (DNA): TGCAGCGTTGGAGCGGGAGCACCGGGCCAGTACTTC. This encodes CSVGAGAPGQYF.

This chain links TRBV7-9 with TRBJ1-2; D is unresolved. The length of the CDR3 is 15 residues. V was cut by 1 base and J by 1 base, with 10 bases left in between. The germline V gene encodes CDR1 SEHNR and CDR2 FQNEAQ (reference sequence). The chain's CDR3 is CASSLGAERNYGYTF. The CDR3 region has the DNA TGTGCCAGCAGCTTAGGTGCCGAGCGTAACTATGGCTACACCTTC.

This clonotype was seen more than once but under ten times. The V and J genes are TRBV14 and TRBJ2-1; TRBD2 aligns across 9 bases. The CDR3 has 16 amino acids. Germline V gene data show CDR1 as SGHDN and CDR2 as FVKESK. With V trimmed by 4 bases and J by 0 bases, 4 bases remained unmatched. The CDR3 loop is CASSLSGSSSYNEQFF. CDR3 sequence (DNA): TGTGCCAGCAGCCTTAGCGGGAGCAGCTCCTACAATGAGCAGTTCTTC.

This chain connects TRBV24-1 to TRBJ2-5; D is unresolved. Germline assignment: CDR1 KGHDR and CDR2 SFDVKD. Deletions cut 0 bases from V and 5 bases from J, with 9 bases between. The CDR3 has 14 amino acids. The CDR3 region has the DNA TGTGCCACCAGTGATTTGGGGAACGGGGAGACCCAGTACTTC. Its translation: CATSDLGNGETQYF.

V usage is TRBV27 and J usage is TRBJ2-7; D is uncertain. Germline V lookup: CDR1 MNHEY, CDR2 SMNVEV (reference sequence). The CDR3 covers 14 residues. V lost 6 bases and J 6 bases, leaving 18 bases between the germline ends. The CDR3 sequence is CASSPASVPAEQYF. The CDR3 DNA sequence: TGTGCCAGCAGCCCTGCATCCGTGCCAGCCGAGCAGTACTTC.

This clonotype was seen a handful of times. The chain couples TRBV29-1 to TRBJ2-3; 8 bases map to TRBD1. The CDR3 runs to 15 residues. With 4 bases clipped from V and 0 bases from J, the junction kept 6 bases outside the gene matches. Per germline, CDR1 SQVTM and CDR2 ANQGSEA. The CDR3 DNA follows: TGCAGCGTTGTGGCCGGACAGGGAAGCACAGATACGCAGTATTTT. This gives the protein CSVVAGQGSTDTQYF.

The V call is TRBV20-1, the J call TRBJ2-5, with 10 bases aligning to TRBD2. The better agreement between TRBJ2-7 and the DNA end casts doubt on the J call. Germline-derived CDR1 and CDR2 are DFQATT and SNEGSKA (reference sequence). This CDR3 is built from 13 residues. The CDR3 sequence is CSATSGSMNEQYF. CDR3 nucleotide sequence: TGCAGTGCTACTAGCGGGAGTATGAACGAGCAGTACTTC.

This clonotype came up a few times. The chain carries TRBV10-3 and TRBJ1-2, with D hard to call. This CDR3 comprises 13 residues. Looked up from germline, CDR1 is ENHRY and CDR2 is SYGVKD. Trimming took 2 bases from V and 7 from J, leaving 11 bases between them. This CDR3 reads CAISEGKGSGYTF. The DNA of the CDR3 is TGTGCCATCAGTGAGGGGAAGGGTAGTGGCTACACCTTC.

The genes are TRBV27 and TRBJ2-1; D is possibly TRBD2 (6 bases). Germline V gene data show CDR1 as MNHEY and CDR2 as SMNVEV (reference sequence). V was cut by 6 bases and J by 9 bases, with 21 bases left in between. This CDR3 spans 15 amino acids. CDR3 nucleotides: TGTGCCAGCAGCCCCTGGGCAAATAAGGAGGGTGAGCAGTTCTTC. Translating it yields CASSPWANKEGEQFF.

The rearrangement uses TRBV6-5 and TRBJ2-1; 8 bases are shared with TRBD2. The J call may be mistaken, given a closer DNA end match to TRBJ2-7. The CDR3 sequence is 15 residues long. Per the germline V gene, CDR1 is MNHEY and CDR2 is SVGAGI. The CDR3 DNA reads as TGTGCCAGCAGTTACTCACGGGAGGGCCGCTATGAGCAGTACTTC. The encoded protein is CASSYSREGRYEQYF.

The gene calls are TRBV9 and TRBJ1-5; 7 bases map to TRBD1. This CDR3 contains 14 residues. V shed 4 bases, J shed 5 bases, and the junction held 6 bases outside the gene matches. Germline V gives CDR1 SGDLS, CDR2 YYNGEE. For the CDR3, the DNA is TGTGCCAGCAGCCCGCGGGACAGCCATCAGCCCCAGCATTTT. Protein: CASSPRDSHQPQHF.

The chain links TRBV5-1 to TRBJ2-5; 12 bases agree with TRBD2. This CDR3 is 16 amino acids long. Germline assignment: CDR1 SGHRS and CDR2 YFSETQ. V lost 3 bases, J lost 2 bases, and 5 bases stayed unmatched. Here the CDR3 reads CASSSGLAGPQETQYF. The DNA for the CDR3 is TGCGCCAGCAGCTCCGGACTAGCGGGACCACAAGAGACCCAGTACTTC.

This chain joins TRBV20-1 and TRBJ2-1; 9 bases fit TRBD2. The CDR3 is 16 amino acids. Trimming removed 6 bases from V and 5 bases from J; junction bases left unmatched: 14. Germline V CDR1 and CDR2: DFQATT, SNEGSKA (reference sequence). CDR3 residues: CSALQNSGSGDNEQFF. CDR3 nucleotide sequence: TGCAGTGCATTGCAAAATAGCGGGAGTGGAGACAATGAGCAGTTCTTC.

This chain connects TRBV20-1 to TRBJ2-1; 8 bases match TRBD2. Germline V gene data show CDR1 as DFQATT and CDR2 as SNEGSKA (reference sequence). The CDR3 runs 15 residues. The CDR3 DNA sequence: TGCAGCTCCGGATTTAGCGGGGAAACCTACAATGAGCAGTTCTTC. Amino acids: CSSGFSGETYNEQFF.

Many counts were recorded for this clonotype. J is TRBJ1-2 and V is TRBV12-3 or TRBV12-4; a weak D match, TRBD1 (5 bases). This CDR3 region has 14 residues. V was clipped by 2 bases and J by 6 bases, with 13 bases between them. CDR3 protein: CASSLLAGSHGYTF. CDR3 bases: TGTGCCAGCAGTTTACTGGCAGGGAGTCATGGCTACACCTTC.

CDR3 DNA: TGTGCCAGCAGCGGGGCGGGGCTTAGCTCCTACAATGAGCAGTACTTC. Its translation: CASSGAGLSSYNEQYF. V is TRBV11-1 and J is TRBJ2-1; the D gene is possibly TRBD2 (6 bases). The J call may not be correct, given that the DNA end is closer to TRBJ2-7. The CDR3 has 16 amino acids. Germline V lookup: CDR1 SGHAT, CDR2 FQDESV (reference sequence).

This chain uses TRBV5-4 with TRBJ2-5; 9 nucleotides align to TRBD2. CDR1 is SGHNT, CDR2 YYREEE, per germline (reference sequence). The CDR3 is 15 residues long. V shed 3 bases and J 4 bases; nucleotides not matched to a gene: 7. The CDR3 is CASSWRGGAPETQYF. CDR3 DNA: TGTGCCAGCAGCTGGCGGGGGGGGGCACCAGAGACCCAGTACTTC.

This clonotype was seen only a few times. This sequence joins TRBV28 and TRBJ2-7, with TRBD1 matching over 10 bases. Germline loops: CDR1 MDHEN, CDR2 SYDVKM. The CDR3 runs 14 residues. V was pared by 4 bases and J by 12 bases, with 12 bases of the junction left unmatched. The CDR3 spells CASSSPNDRGRSYF. CDR3 bases: TGTGCCAGCAGTTCCCCTAATGACAGGGGGCGGTCGTACTTC.

This clonotype has only a few counts. The DNA for the CDR3 is TGCGCCAGCAGCCTGGGACTAGCGCAGTTGGAGACCCAGTACTTC. Protein: CASSLGLAQLETQYF. The chain links TRBV4-1 to TRBJ2-5, with 10 bases matching TRBD2. Germline values: CDR1 MGHRA, CDR2 YSYEKL. The junction had 7 bases not matched to a gene; V was cut back by 4 bases and J by 5 bases. CDR3 size: 15 residues.

V gene TRBV12-3 or TRBV12-4 combines with J gene TRBJ2-3; 16 bases are a match to TRBD2. Trimming took 5 bases from V and 5 from J; bases not matched to a gene: 7. The CDR3 has 17 residues. CDR3 nucleotide sequence: TGTGCCAGCAGTCCGGGGACTAGCGGGGGGGCCTTAGATACGCAGTATTTT. This encodes CASSPGTSGGALDTQYF.

V gene TRBV9 combines with J gene TRBJ2-4; 9 bases line up with TRBD1. The V segment lost 0 bases and the J segment 6 bases; nucleotides outside the gene matches: 7. The germline gives CDR1 SGDLS, CDR2 YYNGEE. This CDR3 region has 16 residues. The CDR3 DNA follows: TGTGCCAGCAGCGTAGGGGGGGGACAGGGCTTAAACATTCAGTACTTC. Amino acids: CASSVGGGQGLNIQYF. The full variable domain, rest sourced from reference TRBV9 and TRBJ2-4, is DSGVTQTPKHLITATGQRVTLRCSPRSGDLSVYWYQQSLDQGLQFLIQYYNGEERAKGNILERFSAQQFPDLHSELNLSSLELGDSALYFCASSVGGGQGLNIQYFGAGTRLSVL.

The chain links TRBV20-1 to TRBJ2-1; possible D gene TRBD2, 6 bases. The V gene's germline CDR1 is DFQATT and CDR2 SNEGSKA (reference sequence). Trimming cost V 2 bases and J 6 bases, with 17 bases left between them. This CDR3 contains 15 residues. The CDR3 DNA reads as TGCAGTGCTAGACCCGGGGGAGGTCCCCTCAATGAGCAGTTCTTC. Residues: CSARPGGGPLNEQFF.

This clonotype has only a few counts. CDR3: CASSLAGAISGANVLTF. In DNA form, the CDR3 reads TGTGCCAGCAGTTTAGCAGGGGCGATCTCTGGGGCCAACGTCCTGACTTTC. The chain employs TRBV28 and TRBJ2-6, with D possibly matching TRBD1 (6 bases). There are 17 residues in the CDR3. V lost 2 bases and J 0 bases, leaving 11 bases between the germline ends. CDR1 is MDHEN and CDR2 is SYDVKM in the germline V gene. The entire variable domain, with the rest obtained from reference TRBV28 and TRBJ2-6, is as follows: DVKVTQSSRYLVKRTGEKVFLECVQDMDHENMFWYRQDPGLGLRLIYFSYDVKMKEKGDIPEGYSVSREKKERFSLILESASTNQTSMYLCASSLAGAISGANVLTFGAGSRLTVL.

In its sample, this clonotype was seen a few times. The gene calls are TRBV4-3 and TRBJ2-7; a weak D match, TRBD2 (6 bases). V was shortened by 1 base and J by 3 bases, with 13 bases between the two germline ends. Germline V gene data show CDR1 as LGHNA and CDR2 as YSLEER. CDR3 size: 15 residues. The CDR3 DNA is TGCGCCAGCAGCCAAGGCTGGGGGGTTAGCTACGAGCAGTACTTC. It is translated as CASSQGWGVSYEQYF.

The V call is TRBV5-1, the J call TRBJ2-5; D uncertain. The V and J ends lost 4 bases and 5 bases respectively, with 12 bases between them. The CDR3 extends over 13 amino acids. The germline V gene encodes CDR1 SGHRS and CDR2 YFSETQ. CDR3 nucleotide sequence: TGCGCCAGCAGCGGTAACGTAGGGGAGACCCAGTACTTC. Protein product: CASSGNVGETQYF.

The table lists this clonotype with a few counts. The rearrangement links TRBV20-1 to TRBJ1-6; possibly TRBD1 for D (5 bases). Germline loops: CDR1 DFQATT, CDR2 SNEGSKA (reference sequence). V shed 5 bases and J shed 5 bases, with 10 bases lying between them. The CDR3 loop spans 13 amino acids. The CDR3 DNA is TGCAGTGCTCGGGGGACTGATAATTCACCCCTCCACTTT. Amino acids: CSARGTDNSPLHF.